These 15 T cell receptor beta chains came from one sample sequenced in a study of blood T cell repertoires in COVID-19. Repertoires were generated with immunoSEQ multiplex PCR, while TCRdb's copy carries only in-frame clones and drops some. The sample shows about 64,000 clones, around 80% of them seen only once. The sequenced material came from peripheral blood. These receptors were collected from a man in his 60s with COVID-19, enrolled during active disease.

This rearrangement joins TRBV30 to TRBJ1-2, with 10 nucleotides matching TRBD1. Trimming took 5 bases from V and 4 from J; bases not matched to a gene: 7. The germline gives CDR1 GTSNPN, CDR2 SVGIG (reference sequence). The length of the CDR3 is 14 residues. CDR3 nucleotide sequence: TGTGCCTGGGCCCCGGGACAGGGGTTCTATGGCTACACCTTC. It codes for CAWAPGQGFYGYTF.

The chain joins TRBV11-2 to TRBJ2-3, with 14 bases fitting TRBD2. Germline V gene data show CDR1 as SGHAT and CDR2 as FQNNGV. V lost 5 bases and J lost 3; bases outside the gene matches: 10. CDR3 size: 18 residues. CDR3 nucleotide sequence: TGTGCCAGCAGCCTAGGGACTAGCGGGAGAAGGGGAACAGATACGCAGTATTTT. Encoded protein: CASSLGTSGRRGTDTQYF.

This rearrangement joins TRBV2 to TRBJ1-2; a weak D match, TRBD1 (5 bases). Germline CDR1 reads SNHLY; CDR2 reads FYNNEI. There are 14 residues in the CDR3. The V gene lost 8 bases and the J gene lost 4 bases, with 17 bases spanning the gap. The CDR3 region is CASSGDSRAYGYTF. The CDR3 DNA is TGTGCCAGCTCTGGCGACAGCCGGGCCTATGGCTACACCTTC.

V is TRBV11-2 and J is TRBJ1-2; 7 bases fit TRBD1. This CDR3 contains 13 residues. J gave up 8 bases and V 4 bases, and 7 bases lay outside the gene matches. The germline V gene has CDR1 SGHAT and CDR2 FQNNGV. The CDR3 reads CASSSDRAVGYTF. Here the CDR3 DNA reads TGTGCCAGCAGCTCTGACAGGGCGGTAGGCTACACCTTC.

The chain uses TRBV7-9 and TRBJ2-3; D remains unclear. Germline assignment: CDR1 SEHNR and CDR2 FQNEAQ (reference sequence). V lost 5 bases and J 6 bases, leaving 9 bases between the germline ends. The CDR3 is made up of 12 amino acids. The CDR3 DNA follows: TGTGCCAGCAGCGAGATCGTGGATACGCAGTATTTT. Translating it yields CASSEIVDTQYF.

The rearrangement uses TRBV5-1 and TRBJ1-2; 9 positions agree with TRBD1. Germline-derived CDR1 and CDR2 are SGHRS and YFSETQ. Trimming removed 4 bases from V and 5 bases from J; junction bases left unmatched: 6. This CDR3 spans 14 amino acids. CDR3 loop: CASSPGQGLYGYTF. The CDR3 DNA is TGCGCCAGCAGCCCGGGACAGGGATTATATGGCTACACCTTC.

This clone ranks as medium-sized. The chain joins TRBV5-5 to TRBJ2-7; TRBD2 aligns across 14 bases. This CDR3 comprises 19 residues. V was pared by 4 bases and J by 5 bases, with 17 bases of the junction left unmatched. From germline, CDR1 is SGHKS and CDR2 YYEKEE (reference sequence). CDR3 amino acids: CASSPPGLAGVGSIHEQYF. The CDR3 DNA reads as TGTGCCAGCAGCCCACCGGGACTAGCGGGAGTCGGGTCTATTCACGAGCAGTACTTC.

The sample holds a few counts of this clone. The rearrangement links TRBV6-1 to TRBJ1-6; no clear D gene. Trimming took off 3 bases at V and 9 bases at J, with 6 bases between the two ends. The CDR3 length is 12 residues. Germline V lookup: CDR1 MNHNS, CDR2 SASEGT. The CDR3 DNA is TGTGCCAGCAGTGATTATCCTTCACCCCTCCACTTT. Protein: CASSDYPSPLHF.

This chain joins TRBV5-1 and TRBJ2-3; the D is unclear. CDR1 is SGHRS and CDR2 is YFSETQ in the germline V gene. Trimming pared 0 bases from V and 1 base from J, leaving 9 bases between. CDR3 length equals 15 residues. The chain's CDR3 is CASSLVGSGTDTQYF. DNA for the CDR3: TGCGCCAGCAGCTTGGTCGGGTCCGGCACAGATACGCAGTATTTT.

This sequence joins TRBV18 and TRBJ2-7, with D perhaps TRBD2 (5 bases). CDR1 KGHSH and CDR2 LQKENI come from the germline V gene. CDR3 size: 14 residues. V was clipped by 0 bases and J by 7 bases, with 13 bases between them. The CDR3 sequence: CASSPPAITGEQYF. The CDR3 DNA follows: TGTGCCAGCTCACCACCGGCCATTACGGGGGAGCAGTACTTC.

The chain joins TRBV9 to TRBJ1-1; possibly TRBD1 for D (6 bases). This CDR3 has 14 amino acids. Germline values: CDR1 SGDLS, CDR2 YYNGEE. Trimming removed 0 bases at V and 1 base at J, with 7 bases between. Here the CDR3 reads CASSVEQGNTEAFF. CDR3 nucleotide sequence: TGTGCCAGCAGCGTAGAACAGGGGAACACTGAAGCTTTCTTT.

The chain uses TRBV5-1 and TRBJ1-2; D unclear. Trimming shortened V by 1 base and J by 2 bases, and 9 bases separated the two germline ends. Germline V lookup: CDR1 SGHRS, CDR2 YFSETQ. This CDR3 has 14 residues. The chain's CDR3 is CASSLQQTNYGYTF. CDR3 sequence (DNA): TGCGCCAGCAGCTTGCAACAGACCAACTATGGCTACACCTTC.

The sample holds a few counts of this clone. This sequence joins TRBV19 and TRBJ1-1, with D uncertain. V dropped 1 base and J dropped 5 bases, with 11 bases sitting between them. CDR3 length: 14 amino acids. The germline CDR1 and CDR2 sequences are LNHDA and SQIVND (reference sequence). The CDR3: CASSIGGAGTEAFF. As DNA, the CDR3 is TGTGCCAGTAGTATAGGGGGTGCGGGGACTGAAGCTTTCTTT.

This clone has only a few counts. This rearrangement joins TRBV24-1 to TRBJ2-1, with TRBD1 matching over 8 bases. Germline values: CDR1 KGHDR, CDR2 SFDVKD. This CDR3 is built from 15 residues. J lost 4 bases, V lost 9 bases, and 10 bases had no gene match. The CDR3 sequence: CATDPGQGPYNEQFF. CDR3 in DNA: TGTGCCACCGATCCTGGACAGGGACCGTACAATGAGCAGTTCTTC.

The CDR3 sequence is CASLGGNNSPLHF. The CDR3 coding sequence is TGTGCCAGCCTGGGGGGTAATAATTCACCCCTCCACTTT. The rearrangement links TRBV28 to TRBJ1-6; a weak D match, TRBD1 (5 bases). V was clipped by 8 bases and J by 5 bases, with 10 bases between them. This CDR3 has 13 residues. Germline lookup yields CDR1 MDHEN and CDR2 SYDVKM.